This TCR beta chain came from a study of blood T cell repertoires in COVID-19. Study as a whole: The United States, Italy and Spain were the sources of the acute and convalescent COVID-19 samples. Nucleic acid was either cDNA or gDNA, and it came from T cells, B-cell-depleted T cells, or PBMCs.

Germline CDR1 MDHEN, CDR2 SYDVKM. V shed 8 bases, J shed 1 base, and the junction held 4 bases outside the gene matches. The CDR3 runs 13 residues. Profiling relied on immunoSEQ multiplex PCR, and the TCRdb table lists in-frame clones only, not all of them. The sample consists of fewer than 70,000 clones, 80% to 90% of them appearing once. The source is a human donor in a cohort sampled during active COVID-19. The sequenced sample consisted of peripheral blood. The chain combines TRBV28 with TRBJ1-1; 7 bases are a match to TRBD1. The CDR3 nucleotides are TGTGCCAGCGGGGGACAGTGGAACACTGAAGCTTTCTTT. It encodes CASGGQWNTEAFF.